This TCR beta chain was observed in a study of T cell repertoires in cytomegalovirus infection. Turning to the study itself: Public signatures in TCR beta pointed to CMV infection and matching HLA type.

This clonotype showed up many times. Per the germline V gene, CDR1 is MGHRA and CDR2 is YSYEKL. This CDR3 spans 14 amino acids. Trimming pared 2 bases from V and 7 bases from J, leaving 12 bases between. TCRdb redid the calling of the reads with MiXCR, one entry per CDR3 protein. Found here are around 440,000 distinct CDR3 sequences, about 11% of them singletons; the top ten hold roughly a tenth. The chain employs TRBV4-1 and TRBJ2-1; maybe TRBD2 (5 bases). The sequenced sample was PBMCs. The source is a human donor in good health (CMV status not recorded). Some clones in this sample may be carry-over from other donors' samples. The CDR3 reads CASSQPPTRNEQFF. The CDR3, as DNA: TGCGCCAGCAGCCAACCGCCCACTAGGAATGAGCAGTTCTTC.